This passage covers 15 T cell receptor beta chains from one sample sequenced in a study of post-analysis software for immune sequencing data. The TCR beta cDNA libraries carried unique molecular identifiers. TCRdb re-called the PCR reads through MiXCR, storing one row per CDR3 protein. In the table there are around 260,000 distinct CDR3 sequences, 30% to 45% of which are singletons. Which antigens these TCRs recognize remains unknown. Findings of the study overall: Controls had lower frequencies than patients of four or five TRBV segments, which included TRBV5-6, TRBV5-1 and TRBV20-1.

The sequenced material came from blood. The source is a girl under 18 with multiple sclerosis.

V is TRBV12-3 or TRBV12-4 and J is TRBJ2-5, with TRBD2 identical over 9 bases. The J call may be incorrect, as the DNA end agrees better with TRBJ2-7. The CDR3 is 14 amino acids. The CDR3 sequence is CASSPSTSGGEQYF. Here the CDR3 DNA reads TGTGCCAGCAGTCCCTCGACTAGCGGAGGCGAGCAGTACTTC.

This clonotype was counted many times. CDR3 DNA: TGTGCCAGCAGTTTAGCGGGGGGAACTAATGAAAAACTGTTTTTT. Translated, it gives CASSLAGGTNEKLFF. The chain links TRBV12-3 or TRBV12-4 to TRBJ1-4, with D perhaps TRBD1 (5 bases). The CDR3 totals 15 residues. The V end was cut by 0 bases, the J end by 1 base, with 6 bases between.

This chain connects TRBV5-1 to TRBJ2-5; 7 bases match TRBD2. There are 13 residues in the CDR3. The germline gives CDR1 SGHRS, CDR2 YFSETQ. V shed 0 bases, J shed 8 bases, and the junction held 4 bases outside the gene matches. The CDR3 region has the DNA TGCGCCAGCAGCTTGGCCCAGGGACTAACCCAGTACTTC. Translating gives CASSLAQGLTQYF.

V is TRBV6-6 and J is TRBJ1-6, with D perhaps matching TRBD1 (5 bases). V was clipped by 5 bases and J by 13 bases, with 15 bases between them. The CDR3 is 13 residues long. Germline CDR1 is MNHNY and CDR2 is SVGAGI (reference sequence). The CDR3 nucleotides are TGTGCCAGCAGTGACAGCTTGTCTGAGCCCCTCCACTTT. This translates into CASSDSLSEPLHF.

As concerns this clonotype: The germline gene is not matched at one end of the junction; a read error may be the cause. As DNA, the CDR3 is TGCGCCAGCAGCTTGACGGCCGTGGAAGCCAAAAACATTCGGTACTTC. It codes for CASSLTAVEAKNIRYF. The rearrangement uses TRBV5-1 and TRBJ2-4, with D hard to call. The CDR3 length is 16 residues. Germline CDR1 and CDR2: SGHRS and YFSETQ.

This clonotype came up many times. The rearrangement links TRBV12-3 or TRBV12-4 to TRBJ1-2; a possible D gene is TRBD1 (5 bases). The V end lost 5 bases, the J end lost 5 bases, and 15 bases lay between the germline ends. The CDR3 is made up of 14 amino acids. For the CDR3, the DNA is TGTGCCAGCAGTCCGGGGACGGTGCCTTATGGCTACACCTTC. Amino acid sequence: CASSPGTVPYGYTF.

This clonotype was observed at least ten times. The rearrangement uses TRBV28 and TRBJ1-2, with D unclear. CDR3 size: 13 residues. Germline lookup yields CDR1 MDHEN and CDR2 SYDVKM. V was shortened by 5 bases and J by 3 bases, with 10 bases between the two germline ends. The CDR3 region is CASSEEGYYGYTF. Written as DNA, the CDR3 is TGTGCCAGCAGTGAAGAGGGATACTATGGCTACACCTTC.

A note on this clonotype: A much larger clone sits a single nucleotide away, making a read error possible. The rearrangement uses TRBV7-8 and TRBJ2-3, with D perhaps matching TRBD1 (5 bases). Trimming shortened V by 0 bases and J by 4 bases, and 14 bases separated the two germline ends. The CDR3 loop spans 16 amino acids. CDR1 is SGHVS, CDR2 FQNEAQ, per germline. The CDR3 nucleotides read TGTGCCAGCAGCTTAGCGTGGGGCAGGGTAGCAGATACGCAGTATTTT. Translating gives CASSLAWGRVADTQYF.

DNA for the CDR3: TGTGCCAGCAGCGTGGGGACAGGGGGCACAGATACGCAGTATTTT. Protein: CASSVGTGGTDTQYF. The chain couples TRBV7-7 to TRBJ2-3, with 10 bases fitting TRBD1. This CDR3 is built from 15 residues. The V segment lost 5 bases and the J segment 1 base; nucleotides outside the gene matches: 3. Germline-derived CDR1 and CDR2 are SSHAT and FNYEAQ (reference sequence).

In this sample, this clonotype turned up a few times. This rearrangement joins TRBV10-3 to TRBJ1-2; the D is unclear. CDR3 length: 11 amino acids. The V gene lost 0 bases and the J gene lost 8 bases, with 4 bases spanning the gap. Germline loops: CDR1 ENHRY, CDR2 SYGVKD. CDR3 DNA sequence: TGTGCCATCAGTGAGTCAACGGGCTACACCTTC. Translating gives CAISESTGYTF.

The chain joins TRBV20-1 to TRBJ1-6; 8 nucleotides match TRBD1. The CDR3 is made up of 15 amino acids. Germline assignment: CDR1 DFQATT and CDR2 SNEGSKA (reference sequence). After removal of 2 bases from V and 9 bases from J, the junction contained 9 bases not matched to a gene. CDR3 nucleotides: TGCAGTGCTAGACGACCGGGACAGGTCGGTTCACCCCTCCACTTT. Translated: CSARRPGQVGSPLHF.

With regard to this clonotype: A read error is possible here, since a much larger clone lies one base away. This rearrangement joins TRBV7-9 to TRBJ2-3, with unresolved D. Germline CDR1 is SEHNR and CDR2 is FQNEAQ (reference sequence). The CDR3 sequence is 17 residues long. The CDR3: CTSSQTSGLVSTDTQYF. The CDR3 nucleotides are TGTACCAGCAGCCAAACCTCCGGCTTAGTTTCCACAGATACGCAGTATTTT.

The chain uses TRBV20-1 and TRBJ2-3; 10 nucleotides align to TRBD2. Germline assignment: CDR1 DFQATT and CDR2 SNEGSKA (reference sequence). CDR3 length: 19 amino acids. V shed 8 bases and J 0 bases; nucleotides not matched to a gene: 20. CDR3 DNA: TGCAGTACTCGGCCTACATCACTAGCGGGGTTATTTAGCACAGATACGCAGTATTTT. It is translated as CSTRPTSLAGLFSTDTQYF.

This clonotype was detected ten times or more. CDR3 nucleotides: TGCGCCAGCAGCCTGGGACAGTCCAATGAGCAGTTCTTC. This encodes CASSLGQSNEQFF. The chain is built from TRBV5-1 and TRBJ2-1, with 7 positions matching TRBD1. The germline CDR1 and CDR2 sequences are SGHRS and YFSETQ. This CDR3 region has 13 residues. V trimming: 4 bases; J trimming: 6 bases; junction bases outside the gene matches: 4.

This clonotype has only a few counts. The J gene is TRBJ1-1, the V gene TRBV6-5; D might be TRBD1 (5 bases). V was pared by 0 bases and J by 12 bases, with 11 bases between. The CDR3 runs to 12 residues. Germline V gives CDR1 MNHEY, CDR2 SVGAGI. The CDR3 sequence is CASSYSTGRTFF. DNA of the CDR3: TGTGCCAGCAGTTACTCGACGGGGCGGACTTTCTTT.